Below, 18 T cell receptor beta chains from the same sample are listed, as sequenced in a study of healthy donors' naive CD4 and CD8 T cells. A linear amplification protocol produced the TCR libraries from roughly 550 ng of total RNA. TCRdb ran MiXCR on the reads and lists one entry per CDR3 protein. In the table there are approximately 180,000 distinct CDR3 sequences, about 76% of which are singletons. The sequenced sample was naive CD4+ and CD8+ T cells sorted from blood, pooled from several donors. These receptors originate from a pool of human donors in good health; the sample pools cells from several healthy donors.

The chain recombines TRBV18 with TRBJ2-7, with D unclear. The CDR3 has 14 residues. CDR1 and CDR2 (germline): KGHSH, LQKENI. V was clipped by 0 bases and J by 6 bases, with 12 bases between them. CDR3 loop: CASSPPLGVSEQYF. In DNA, the CDR3 is TGTGCCAGCTCACCACCCCTTGGGGTAAGCGAGCAGTACTTC.

The genes are TRBV19 and TRBJ2-5, with 8 bases that match TRBD2. V shed 1 base, J shed 2 bases, and the junction held 6 bases outside the gene matches. This CDR3 comprises 16 residues. Germline lookup yields CDR1 LNHDA and CDR2 SQIVND (reference sequence). The CDR3 DNA sequence: TGTGCCAGTAGTATAGGGGCTAGCGGGCGTCAAGAGACCCAGTACTTC. Translation gives CASSIGASGRQETQYF. Together with reference TRBV19 and TRBJ2-5, the CDR3 gives the full variable domain: DGGITQSPKYLFRKEGQNVTLSCEQNLNHDAMYWYRQDPGQGLRLIYYSQIVNDFQKGDIAEGYSVSREKKESFPLTVTSAQKNPTAFYLCASSIGASGRQETQYFGPGTRLLVL.

The rearrangement uses TRBV19 and TRBJ2-1; 7 nucleotides line up with TRBD2. The junction had 9 bases not matched to a gene; V was cut back by 1 base and J by 3 bases. The CDR3 runs 17 residues. The germline V gene has CDR1 LNHDA and CDR2 SQIVND (reference sequence). Here the CDR3 reads CASSIVGLADYYNEQFF. CDR3 sequence (DNA): TGTGCCAGTAGTATAGTAGGGCTAGCGGATTACTACAATGAGCAGTTCTTC.

V is TRBV19 and J is TRBJ1-5; D is perhaps TRBD1 (5 bases). CDR3 length equals 13 residues. The germline V and J ends were trimmed by 4 bases and 6 bases, with 10 bases remaining between them. CDR1 and CDR2 (germline): LNHDA, SQIVND (reference sequence). This CDR3 reads CASSKERGQPQHF. The CDR3 coding sequence is TGTGCCAGTAGTAAGGAGAGGGGTCAGCCCCAGCATTTT.

A word on this clonotype: In this CDR3 the conserved last residue, phenylalanine or tryptophan, is missing, so a read error is likely. This rearrangement joins TRBV28 to TRBJ1-1, with 7 nucleotides matching TRBD1. V was pared by 3 bases and J by 2 bases, with 3 bases of the junction left unmatched. The CDR3 consists of 14 residues. CDR1 MDHEN and CDR2 SYDVKM come from the germline V gene. This CDR3 reads CASSLTGSNTEAFL. The CDR3 bases are TGTGCCAGCAGTTTGACAGGGAGTAACACTGAAGCTTTCCTT.

In its sample, this clonotype was seen once. The chain has TRBV2 and TRBJ1-1, with 7 positions matching TRBD1. The CDR3 runs to 13 residues. The germline V gene has CDR1 SNHLY and CDR2 FYNNEI. J was trimmed by 2 bases and V by 5 bases; bases with no gene match: 2. The CDR3 sequence is CASSRDSNTEAFF. CDR3 nucleotide sequence: TGTGCCAGCAGTCGGGACAGTAACACTGAAGCTTTCTTT.

The rearrangement links TRBV30 to TRBJ1-2; D remains ambiguous. This CDR3 is built from 12 residues. V was clipped by 4 bases and J by 4 bases, with 10 bases between them. Germline assignment: CDR1 GTSNPN and CDR2 SVGIG (reference sequence). CDR3 amino acids: CAWNDGTYGYTF. In DNA, the CDR3 is TGTGCCTGGAATGACGGAACCTATGGCTACACCTTC.

The rearrangement uses TRBV11-1 and TRBJ2-5; a weak D match, TRBD2 (6 bases). The germline gives CDR1 SGHAT, CDR2 FQDESV (reference sequence). V lost 5 bases, J lost 4 bases, and 14 bases lay in between. The CDR3 loop spans 14 amino acids. This chain's CDR3 is CASSPAGGIETQYF. The CDR3 DNA reads TGTGCCAGCAGCCCCGCAGGCGGGATAGAGACCCAGTACTTC. The whole variable domain, remainder taken from reference TRBV11-1 and TRBJ2-5, is EAEVAQSPRYKITEKSQAVAFWCDPISGHATLYWYRQILGQGPELLVQFQDESVVDDSQLPKDRFSAERLKGVDSTLKIQPAELGDSAMYLCASSPAGGIETQYFGPGTRLLVL.

The V call is TRBV27, the J call TRBJ2-1; 8 bases align to TRBD1. Trimming removed 4 bases from V and 4 bases from J; junction bases left unmatched: 3. CDR1 and CDR2 from the germline V gene are MNHEY and SMNVEV (reference sequence). This CDR3 is built from 14 residues. The CDR3 spells CASSSNRGYNEQFF. CDR3 nucleotide sequence: TGTGCCAGCAGTTCCAACAGGGGGTACAATGAGCAGTTCTTC.

The rearrangement joins TRBV2 to TRBJ2-7; 8 bases agree with TRBD2. Trimming removed 7 bases from V and 0 bases from J; junction bases left unmatched: 2. CDR1 is SNHLY, CDR2 FYNNEI, per germline. The length of the CDR3 is 13 residues. DNA for the CDR3: TGTGCCAGCAAAGCGGGGGCCTCCTACGAGCAGTACTTC. Amino acid sequence: CASKAGASYEQYF.

V usage is TRBV29-1 and J usage is TRBJ1-2; D uncertain. Per the germline V gene, CDR1 is SQVTM and CDR2 is ANQGSEA. The ends were cut back, 4 bases at V and 4 bases at J, with 16 bases in the middle. This CDR3 is 14 amino acids long. In DNA, the CDR3 is TGCAGCGTTGCCAGAGGCAGGCCATCCTATGGCTACACCTTC. Encoded protein: CSVARGRPSYGYTF.

The J gene is TRBJ2-7, the V gene TRBV5-4; D not certain. Trimming left V 0 bases short and J 3 bases short, with 10 bases between. The germline V gene encodes CDR1 SGHNT and CDR2 YYREEE (reference sequence). The CDR3 spans 14 residues. The CDR3 region has the DNA TGTGCCAGCAGCTTGGATCCAGTGAACTACGAGCAGTACTTC. Its translation: CASSLDPVNYEQYF.

This chain uses TRBV29-1 with TRBJ1-2; the D gene is possibly TRBD1 (6 bases). CDR1 and CDR2 (germline): SQVTM, ANQGSEA. The CDR3 loop spans 14 amino acids. Trimming took off 3 bases at V and 8 bases at J, with 19 bases between the two ends. CDR3 region: CSVDREGVVWGYTF. DNA for the CDR3: TGCAGCGTTGATAGAGAGGGGGTGGTCTGGGGCTACACCTTC. Full variable domain (missing parts from reference TRBV29-1 and TRBJ1-2): SAVISQKPSRDICQRGTSLTIQCQVDSQVTMMFWYRQQPGQSLTLIATANQGSEATYESGFVIDKFPISRPNLTFSTLTVSNMSPEDSSIYLCSVDREGVVWGYTFGSGTRLTVV.

The rearrangement links TRBV7-8 to TRBJ2-7; 7 bases are a match to TRBD1. The V gene end was trimmed by 0 bases and the J gene end by 4 bases; junction bases not matched to a gene: 6. The CDR3 runs 15 residues. From germline, CDR1 is SGHVS and CDR2 FQNEAQ. The CDR3 nucleotides read TGTGCCAGCAGCTTAGCACAGGGGATACCGTACGAGCAGTACTTC. Protein: CASSLAQGIPYEQYF.

This sequence joins TRBV4-1 and TRBJ1-1; weak D call: TRBD1 (5 bases). The CDR3 is 13 amino acids. Germline V gives CDR1 MGHRA, CDR2 YSYEKL. The V end lost 3 bases, the J end lost 2 bases, and 7 bases lay between the germline ends. CDR3 amino acids: CASSHGGNTEAFF. Written as DNA, the CDR3 is TGCGCCAGCAGCCACGGGGGAAACACTGAAGCTTTCTTT.

Concerning this clonotype: A junction boundary mismatches the germline segment, possibly from a read error. The V call is TRBV5-1, the J call TRBJ1-5, with D possibly being TRBD1 (5 bases). The CDR3 consists of 14 residues. Germline assignment: CDR1 SGHRS and CDR2 YFSETQ. DNA for the CDR3: TGTGCCAGCAGCCCCGGACACAACAATCAGCCCCAGCATTTT. Translated, it gives CASSPGHNNQPQHF.

The chain joins TRBV19 to TRBJ1-2, with D perhaps TRBD1 (6 bases). The V gene's germline CDR1 is LNHDA and CDR2 SQIVND (reference sequence). This CDR3 comprises 14 residues. Trimming took 6 bases from V and 4 from J, leaving 15 bases between them. Here the CDR3 DNA reads TGTGCCAGTAGAAGAGGACAGACCAGCTATGGCTACACCTTC. This encodes CASRRGQTSYGYTF. Based on the CDR3 plus reference TRBV19 and TRBJ1-2, the full variable domain is DGGITQSPKYLFRKEGQNVTLSCEQNLNHDAMYWYRQDPGQGLRLIYYSQIVNDFQKGDIAEGYSVSREKKESFPLTVTSAQKNPTAFYLCASRRGQTSYGYTFGSGTRLTVV.

This chain joins TRBV12-3 or TRBV12-4 and TRBJ2-2, with D hard to call. The length of the CDR3 is 13 residues. Trimming removed 6 bases at V and 3 bases at J, with 8 bases between. For the CDR3, the DNA is TGTGCCAGCAGCCCTGAATACACCGGGGAGCTGTTTTTT. Translation: CASSPEYTGELFF.